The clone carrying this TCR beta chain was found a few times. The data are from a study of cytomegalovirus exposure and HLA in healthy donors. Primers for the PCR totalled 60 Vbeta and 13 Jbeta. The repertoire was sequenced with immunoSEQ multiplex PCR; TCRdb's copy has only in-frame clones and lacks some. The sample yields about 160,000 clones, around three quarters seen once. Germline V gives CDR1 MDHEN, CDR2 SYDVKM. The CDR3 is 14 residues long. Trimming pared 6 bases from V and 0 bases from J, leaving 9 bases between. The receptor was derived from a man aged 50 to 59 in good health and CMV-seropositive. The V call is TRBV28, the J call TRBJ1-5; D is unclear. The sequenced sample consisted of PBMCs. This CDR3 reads CASRWQNSNQPQHF. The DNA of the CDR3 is TGTGCCAGCAGGTGGCAGAATAGCAATCAGCCCCAGCATTTT. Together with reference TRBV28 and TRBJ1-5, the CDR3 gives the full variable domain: DVKVTQSSRYLVKRTGEKVFLECVQDMDHENMFWYRQDPGLGLRLIYFSYDVKMKEKGDIPEGYSVSREKKERFSLILESASTNQTSMYLCASRWQNSNQPQHFGDGTRLSIL.